This TCR beta chain was recorded in a study of T cell repertoires in cytomegalovirus infection. Whole-study context: In the study, CMV epitopes included recently identified HLA-C-restricted and well-studied HLA-B-restricted ones. Public TCR beta signatures marked donors with CMV infection and the matching HLA.

TCRdb called the reads again in MiXCR, with one record for every CDR3 protein. The data contain about 700,000 distinct CDR3 sequences, roughly 33% of them singletons. The CDR3 sequence is 14 residues long. CDR1 MDHEN and CDR2 SYDVKM come from the germline V gene. V lost 2 bases, J lost 0 bases, and 8 bases lay in between. Notes on this clonotype: The antigen remains unidentified.

Study-level results: In two of eight donors, the top clonotype was HLA-C-restricted CMV-specific. Using cumulative public TCR beta family frequency, the authors identified those who carried CMV together with the relevant HLA.

This sample comprised cultured PBMCs, obtained from culture after CMV antigen stimulation. The origin of this receptor is a human donor in good health (CMV status not recorded). Some clones in this sample may be carry-over from other donors' samples. The rearrangement joins TRBV28 to TRBJ2-7; D may be TRBD2 (6 bases). The CDR3: CASSLPAGSYEQYF. CDR3 in DNA: TGTGCCAGCAGTTTACCAGCGGGCTCCTACGAGCAGTACTTC.